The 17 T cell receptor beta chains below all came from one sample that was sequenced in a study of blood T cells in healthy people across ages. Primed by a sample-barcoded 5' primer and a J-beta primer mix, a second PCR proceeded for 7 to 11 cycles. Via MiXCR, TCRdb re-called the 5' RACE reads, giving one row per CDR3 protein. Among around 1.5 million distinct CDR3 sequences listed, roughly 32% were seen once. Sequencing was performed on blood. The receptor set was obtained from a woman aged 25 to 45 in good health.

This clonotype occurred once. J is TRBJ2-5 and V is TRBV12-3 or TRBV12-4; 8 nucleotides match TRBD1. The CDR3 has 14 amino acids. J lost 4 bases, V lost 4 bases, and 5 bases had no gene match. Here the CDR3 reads CASSWKQGGETQYF. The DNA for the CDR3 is TGTGCCAGCAGTTGGAAACAGGGGGGAGAGACCCAGTACTTC.

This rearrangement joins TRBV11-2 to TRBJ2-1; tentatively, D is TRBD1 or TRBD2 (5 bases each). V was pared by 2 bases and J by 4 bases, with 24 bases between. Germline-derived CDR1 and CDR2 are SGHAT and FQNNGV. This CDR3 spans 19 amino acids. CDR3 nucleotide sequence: TGTGCCAGCAGCTTAAGGGTAGCTGGGGGACCCTCATCATACAATGAGCAGTTCTTC. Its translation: CASSLRVAGGPSSYNEQFF.

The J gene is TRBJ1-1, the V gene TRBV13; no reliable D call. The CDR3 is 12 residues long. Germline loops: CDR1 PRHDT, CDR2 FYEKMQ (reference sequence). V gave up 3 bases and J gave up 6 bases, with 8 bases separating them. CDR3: CASSFTTAEAFF. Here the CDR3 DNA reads TGTGCCAGCAGCTTTACAACCGCTGAAGCTTTCTTT.

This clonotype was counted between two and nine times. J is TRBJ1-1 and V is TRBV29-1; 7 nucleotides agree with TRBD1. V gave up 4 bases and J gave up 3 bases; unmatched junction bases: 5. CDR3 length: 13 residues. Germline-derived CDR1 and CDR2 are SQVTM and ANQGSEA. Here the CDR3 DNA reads TGCAGCGTTGTTCAGGGGGTACACACTGAAGCTTTCTTT. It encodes CSVVQGVHTEAFF. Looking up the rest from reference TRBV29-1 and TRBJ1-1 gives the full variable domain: SAVISQKPSRDICQRGTSLTIQCQVDSQVTMMFWYRQQPGQSLTLIATANQGSEATYESGFVIDKFPISRPNLTFSTLTVSNMSPEDSSIYLCSVVQGVHTEAFFGQGTRLTVV.

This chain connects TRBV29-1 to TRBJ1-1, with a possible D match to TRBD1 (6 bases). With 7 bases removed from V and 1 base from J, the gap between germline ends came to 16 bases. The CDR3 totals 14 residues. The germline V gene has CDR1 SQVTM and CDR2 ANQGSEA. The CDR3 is CSAEVQGRNTEAFF. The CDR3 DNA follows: TGCAGCGCTGAGGTGCAGGGGCGGAACACTGAAGCTTTCTTT.

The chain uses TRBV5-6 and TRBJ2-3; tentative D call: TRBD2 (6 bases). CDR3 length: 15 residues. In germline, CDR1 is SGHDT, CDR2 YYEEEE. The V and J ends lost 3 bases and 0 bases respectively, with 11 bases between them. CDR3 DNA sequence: TGTGCCAGCAGCTCTCCGGCGGGAAGCACAGATACGCAGTATTTT. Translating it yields CASSSPAGSTDTQYF. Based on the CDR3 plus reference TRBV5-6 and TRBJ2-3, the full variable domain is DAGVTQSPTHLIKTRGQQVTLRCSPKSGHDTVSWYQQALGQGPQFIFQYYEEEERQRGNFPDRFSGHQFPNYSSELNVNALLLGDSALYLCASSSPAGSTDTQYFGPGTRLTVL.

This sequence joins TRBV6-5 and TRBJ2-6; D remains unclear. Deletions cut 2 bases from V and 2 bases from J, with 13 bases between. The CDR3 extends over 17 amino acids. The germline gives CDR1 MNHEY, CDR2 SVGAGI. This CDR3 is CASSYVAGQAGANVLTF. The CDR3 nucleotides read TGTGCCAGCAGTTACGTTGCAGGCCAGGCTGGGGCCAACGTCCTGACTTTC.

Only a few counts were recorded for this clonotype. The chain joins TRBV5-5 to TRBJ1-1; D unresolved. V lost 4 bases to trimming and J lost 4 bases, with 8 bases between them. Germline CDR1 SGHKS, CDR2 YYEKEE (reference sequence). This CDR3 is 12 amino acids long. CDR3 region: CASSEGSTEAFF. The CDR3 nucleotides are TGTGCCAGCAGCGAGGGTAGCACTGAAGCTTTCTTT.

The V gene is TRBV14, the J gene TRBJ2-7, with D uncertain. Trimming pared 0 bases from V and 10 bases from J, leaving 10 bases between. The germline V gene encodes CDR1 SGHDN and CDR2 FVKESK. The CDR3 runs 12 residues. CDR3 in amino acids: CASSQDRTVQYF. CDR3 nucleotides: TGTGCCAGCAGCCAAGATCGAACCGTCCAGTACTTC.

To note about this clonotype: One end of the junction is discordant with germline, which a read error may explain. The CDR3 here is CVSSQGLAGAYGANVLTF. CDR3 in DNA: TGCGTCAGCAGCCAGGGACTAGCGGGAGCTTATGGGGCCAACGTCCTGACTTTC. The gene calls are TRBV4-1 and TRBJ2-6; 14 bases align to TRBD2. Germline assignment: CDR1 MGHRA and CDR2 YSYEKL. The CDR3 totals 18 residues.

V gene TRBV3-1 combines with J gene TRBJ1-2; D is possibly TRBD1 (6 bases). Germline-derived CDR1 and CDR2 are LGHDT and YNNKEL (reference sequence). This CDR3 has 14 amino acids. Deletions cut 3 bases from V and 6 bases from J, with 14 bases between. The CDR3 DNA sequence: TGTGCCAGCAGCCATCGCACAGGGATAAATGGCTACACCTTC. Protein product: CASSHRTGINGYTF.

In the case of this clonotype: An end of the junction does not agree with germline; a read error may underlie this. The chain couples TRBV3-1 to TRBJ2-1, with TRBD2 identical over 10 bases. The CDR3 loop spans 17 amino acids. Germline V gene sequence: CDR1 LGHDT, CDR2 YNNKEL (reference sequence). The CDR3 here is CASSSPPSGGRYNEQVF. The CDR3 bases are TGTGCCAGCAGCTCTCCTCCTAGCGGGGGACGGTACAATGAGCAGGTCTTC.

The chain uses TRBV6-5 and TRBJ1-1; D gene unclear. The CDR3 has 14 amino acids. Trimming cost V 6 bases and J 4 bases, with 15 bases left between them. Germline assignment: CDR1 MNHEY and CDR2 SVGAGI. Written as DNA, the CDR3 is TGTGCCAGCAGCCGACGGACGCTGAGCACTGAAGCTTTCTTT. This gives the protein CASSRRTLSTEAFF.

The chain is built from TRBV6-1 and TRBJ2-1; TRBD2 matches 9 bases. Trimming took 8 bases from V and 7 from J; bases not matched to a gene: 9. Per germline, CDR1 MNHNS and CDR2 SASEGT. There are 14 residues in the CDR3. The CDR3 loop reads CASEGREGSNEQFF. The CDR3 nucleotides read TGTGCCAGCGAGGGGCGGGAGGGCTCGAATGAGCAGTTCTTC.

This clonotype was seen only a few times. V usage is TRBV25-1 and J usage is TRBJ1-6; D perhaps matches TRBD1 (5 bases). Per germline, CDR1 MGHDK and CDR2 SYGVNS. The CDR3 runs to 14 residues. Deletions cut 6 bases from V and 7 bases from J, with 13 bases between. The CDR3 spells CASSLQANNSPLHF. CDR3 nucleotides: TGTGCCAGCAGCTTACAGGCAAACAATTCACCCCTCCACTTT. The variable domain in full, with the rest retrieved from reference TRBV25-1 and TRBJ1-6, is EADIYQTPRYLVIGTGKKITLECSQTMGHDKMYWYQQDPGMELHLIHYSYGVNSTEKGDLSSESTVSRIRTEHFPLTLESARPSHTSQYLCASSLQANNSPLHFGNGTRLTVT.

The CDR3 protein is CASSYEGQPAVYEQYF. CDR3 bases: TGTGCCAGCAGTTACGAGGGACAGCCCGCAGTCTACGAGCAGTACTTC. The J gene is TRBJ2-7, the V gene TRBV28, with TRBD1 matching 7 bases. From germline, CDR1 is MDHEN and CDR2 SYDVKM. CDR3 size: 16 residues. Trimming took 4 bases from V and 3 from J; bases not matched to a gene: 12.

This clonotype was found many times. The CDR3: CASSGGGNYGYTF. The DNA of the CDR3 is TGTGCCAGCAGTGGGGGCGGTAACTATGGCTACACCTTC. J is TRBJ1-2 and V is TRBV12-3 or TRBV12-4, with D perhaps matching TRBD1 (6 bases). The length of the CDR3 is 13 residues. The V end lost 5 bases, the J end lost 1 base, and 8 bases lay between the germline ends.